This TCR beta chain comes out of a study of beta chain features in type 1 diabetes. At the level of the study: The study examined around 100 million sorted cells across all samples. Study-wide findings and caveats: Within the patient group, naive, central memory and Treg TCRB repertoires appeared more similar to each other than within healthy donors. When Type 1 diabetes patients were examined, their TCRB CDR3s proved moderately but significantly shorter in all four CD4+ subsets.

Sequenced material consisted of expressed TCRB transcripts (all of the isolated RNA was reverse transcribed). Mean read depth for naive, central memory and regulatory T cell samples was roughly 4 million reads. Clones were read by immunoSEQ multiplex PCR, and TCRdb kept only the in-frame ones, dropping some. The table shows about 250,000 clones, with about a tenth occurring only once. CD4+ cells of the naive, central memory, regulatory and stem cell-like memory types were sorted via CD45RO/CCR7/CD25/CD127/CD95/CD27. Comment on this clone: Antigen specificity is unknown.

The sequence came from a man younger than 45 with type 1 diabetes. The sequencing sample was made of naive CD4+ T cells from blood.

The CDR3 region has the DNA TGTGCCAGCACGGGTGGATTCAATCAGCCCCAGCATTTT. Amino acid sequence: CASTGGFNQPQHF. The V and J genes are TRBV2 and TRBJ1-5; no firm D call. The germline CDR1 and CDR2 sequences are SNHLY and FYNNEI. There are 13 residues in the CDR3. Trimming stripped 7 bases from V and 3 bases from J, with 10 bases between.